Presented here are 23 T cell receptor beta chains from one specimen sequenced in a study of blood T cell repertoires in COVID-19. TCRdb's copy holds only in-frame clones and misses some; the assay was immunoSEQ multiplex PCR. The repertoire has approximately 270,000 clones, more than 85% of them found once; the top ten carry roughly 0.8%. The sample comprised peripheral blood. All receptors derive from a man aged 25 to 40 with acute or convalescent COVID-19.

In this sample, this clone turned up many times. The chain uses TRBV19 and TRBJ1-5, with TRBD1 identical over 7 bases. The trim removed 5 bases at V and 7 bases at J, leaving 8 bases unmatched. This CDR3 is built from 14 residues. The germline gives CDR1 LNHDA, CDR2 SQIVND (reference sequence). The CDR3 nucleotides are TGTGCCAGTAGTCGTCAGGGGGAATTGCAGCCCCAGCATTTT. Amino acids: CASSRQGELQPQHF.

This clone was observed once. The rearrangement uses TRBV2 and TRBJ1-2; weak D call: TRBD1 (5 bases). CDR3 length: 14 residues. Looked up from germline, CDR1 is SNHLY and CDR2 is FYNNEI. V lost 4 bases and J lost 1, with 10 bases in between. In DNA form, the CDR3 reads TGTGCCAGCAGTGGTGGAGGGGTTAACTATGGCTACACCTTC. This codes for CASSGGGVNYGYTF.

The rearrangement links TRBV7-2 to TRBJ2-7, with 13 bases that match TRBD2. The CDR3 runs to 15 residues. Germline lookup yields CDR1 SGHTA and CDR2 FQGNSA. J gave up 4 bases and V 5 bases, and 5 bases lay outside the gene matches. The CDR3 DNA sequence: TGTGCCAGCAGCCCGAGGACTAGCGGGAGTTACGAGCAGTACTTC. This translates into CASSPRTSGSYEQYF.

The V and J genes are TRBV7-2 and TRBJ2-3, with TRBD2 matching over 7 bases. The CDR3 is made up of 14 amino acids. The J segment lost 6 bases and the V segment lost 3 bases, leaving 6 bases of the junction unmatched. Germline-derived CDR1 and CDR2 are SGHTA and FQGNSA. Here the CDR3 reads CASSFGGGGDTQYF. CDR3 in DNA: TGTGCCAGCAGCTTTGGCGGGGGAGGGGATACGCAGTATTTT.

This chain joins TRBV28 and TRBJ1-2, with TRBD1 as a possible D gene (5 bases). This CDR3 has 14 residues. The germline gives CDR1 MDHEN, CDR2 SYDVKM. V gave up 1 base and J gave up 8 bases, with 14 bases separating them. The DNA of the CDR3 is TGTGCCAGCAGTTTATCCCCCCAGGGTAGGGGCTACACCTTC. Translation: CASSLSPQGRGYTF.

This clone was observed once. J is TRBJ2-7 and V is TRBV28; TRBD1 is a possible D gene (6 bases). The CDR3 spans 14 residues. V was trimmed by 6 bases and J by 0 bases, leaving 12 bases between them. Germline-derived CDR1 and CDR2 are MDHEN and SYDVKM. CDR3 sequence reads: CASSNRVSSYEQYF. The CDR3 nucleotides are TGTGCCAGCAGCAACAGGGTTAGCTCCTACGAGCAGTACTTC.

The chain combines TRBV28 with TRBJ2-1; 10 bases line up with TRBD2. This CDR3 has 14 residues. The germline V gene encodes CDR1 MDHEN and CDR2 SYDVKM. V trimming: 5 bases; J trimming: 7 bases; junction bases outside the gene matches: 5. In DNA, the CDR3 is TGTGCCAGCAGTGTTAGCGGGGGGCGGAATGAGCAGTTCTTC. The encoded protein is CASSVSGGRNEQFF.

This chain connects TRBV9 to TRBJ1-1; possible D gene TRBD1, 5 bases. CDR3 length equals 14 residues. With 4 bases removed from V and 4 bases from J, the gap between germline ends came to 14 bases. Germline V gene sequence: CDR1 SGDLS, CDR2 YYNGEE. CDR3 DNA: TGTGCCAGCAGCATGGGCCACGGGGGCACTGAAGCTTTCTTT. The encoded protein is CASSMGHGGTEAFF.

Here the CDR3 reads CASSQAKTQYF. The CDR3 DNA sequence: TGTGCCAGCAGCCAAGCAAAAACCCAGTACTTC. The chain has TRBV3-1 (or the pseudogene TRBV3-2) and TRBJ2-5; the D is unclear. The germline V and J ends were trimmed by 1 base and 8 bases, with 5 bases remaining between them. Germline loops: CDR1 LGHDT, CDR2 YNNKEL (reference sequence). The CDR3 contains 11 residues.

The gene calls are TRBV6-5 and TRBJ2-7; 8 bases are a match to TRBD1. V lost 6 bases, J lost 1 base, and 8 bases stayed unmatched. The germline V gene has CDR1 MNHEY and CDR2 SVGAGI. This CDR3 is 15 amino acids long. The CDR3 sequence is CASRAGTGNSYEQYF. In nucleotides, the CDR3 is TGTGCCAGCAGGGCCGGGACAGGAAATTCCTACGAGCAGTACTTC.

The rearrangement uses TRBV3-1 (or the pseudogene TRBV3-2) and TRBJ1-1; D not certain. Trimming left V 5 bases short and J 0 bases short, with 7 bases between. The CDR3 spans 13 residues. Germline assignment: CDR1 LGHDT and CDR2 YNNKEL (reference sequence). The CDR3: CASSAVVNTEAFF. The CDR3, as DNA: TGTGCCAGCAGCGCCGTAGTGAACACTGAAGCTTTCTTT.

The chain couples TRBV28 to TRBJ1-4; D is uncertain. The CDR3 extends over 12 amino acids. Germline lookup yields CDR1 MDHEN and CDR2 SYDVKM. Trimming removed 5 bases from V and 8 bases from J, with 9 bases in between. CDR3 in amino acids: CASSGGNEKLFF. CDR3 nucleotide sequence: TGTGCCAGCAGTGGAGGTAACGAAAAACTGTTTTTT.

This sequence joins TRBV28 and TRBJ1-3, with D possibly matching TRBD1 (6 bases). CDR1 and CDR2 (germline): MDHEN, SYDVKM. This CDR3 is built from 17 residues. V lost 4 bases, J lost 2 bases, and 18 bases lay in between. The CDR3 DNA sequence: TGTGCCAGCAGTTCCTACCCGAGGGGGGGGACTGGAAACACCATATATTTT. It yields the protein CASSSYPRGGTGNTIYF.

This chain joins TRBV19 and TRBJ2-5, with a weak D call TRBD2 (7 bases). Germline V gives CDR1 LNHDA, CDR2 SQIVND (reference sequence). This CDR3 is 13 amino acids long. V lost 6 bases and J 1 base, leaving 9 bases between the germline ends. As DNA, the CDR3 is TGTGCCAGTAGACGGGGGGCCCAAGAGACCCAGTACTTC. Translated: CASRRGAQETQYF.

The chain combines TRBV3-1 (or the pseudogene TRBV3-2) with TRBJ1-2; 10 bases agree with TRBD1. The length of the CDR3 is 15 residues. J was trimmed by 1 base and V by 4 bases; bases with no gene match: 3. Germline V gene lookup returns CDR1 LGHDT and CDR2 YNNKEL (reference sequence). Here the CDR3 reads CASSLRTGGNYGYTF. DNA for the CDR3: TGTGCCAGCAGCCTCAGGACAGGGGGTAACTATGGCTACACCTTC.

V and J are TRBV7-2 and TRBJ1-1; 8 bases agree with TRBD1. With 4 bases clipped from V and 10 bases from J, the junction kept 11 bases outside the gene matches. Germline lookup yields CDR1 SGHTA and CDR2 FQGNSA. CDR3 length: 14 amino acids. CDR3 region: CASSYMTEDRVAFF. CDR3 in DNA: TGTGCCAGCAGCTACATGACGGAGGACAGGGTAGCTTTCTTT.

The rearrangement links TRBV19 to TRBJ2-2; possible D gene TRBD1, 5 bases. Trimming took 9 bases from V and 6 from J, leaving 23 bases between them. Germline CDR1 is LNHDA and CDR2 is SQIVND (reference sequence). This CDR3 region has 16 residues. The CDR3 DNA sequence: TGTGCCAGACTGATGGGGCAGGGCCTAAAATCCGGGGAGCTGTTTTTT. Protein: CARLMGQGLKSGELFF.

This clone was detected only once. The V gene is TRBV5-1, the J gene TRBJ2-3; 7 bases line up with TRBD2. This CDR3 has 15 residues. V gave up 1 base and J gave up 1 base; unmatched junction bases: 3. Germline assignment: CDR1 SGHRS and CDR2 YFSETQ. The CDR3 region has the DNA TGCGCCAGCAGCTTGTTTCTAGCGGGCACAGATACGCAGTATTTT. It is translated as CASSLFLAGTDTQYF. Variable domain in full (rest from reference TRBV5-1 and TRBJ2-3): KAGVTQTPRYLIKTRGQQVTLSCSPISGHRSVSWYQQTPGQGLQFLFEYFSETQRNKGNFPGRFSGRQFSNSRSEMNVSTLELGDSALYLCASSLFLAGTDTQYFGPGTRLTVL.

CDR3 region: CASSDGGRNEKLFF. CDR3 DNA sequence: TGTGCCAGCTCCGACGGGGGACGGAATGAAAAACTGTTTTTT. This sequence joins TRBV18 and TRBJ1-4; perhaps TRBD1 as D (5 bases). V was clipped by 6 bases and J by 5 bases, with 13 bases between them. Germline assignment: CDR1 KGHSH and CDR2 LQKENI. This CDR3 region has 14 residues.

Details on this clone: In the same sample, other DNA sequences code for this CDR3. This chain links TRBV18 with TRBJ2-2; D gene uncertain. The CDR3 is 12 amino acids. Germline-derived CDR1 and CDR2 are KGHSH and LQKENI. The V end was cut by 3 bases, the J end by 6 bases, with 5 bases between. The CDR3 spells CASSPSAGELFF. Here the CDR3 DNA reads TGTGCCAGCTCACCGTCAGCCGGGGAGCTGTTTTTT.

The V gene is TRBV10-1, the J gene TRBJ2-2, with 8 bases that match TRBD2. The CDR3 has 16 amino acids. J lost 2 bases, V lost 6 bases, and 8 bases had no gene match. CDR1 is WNHNN, CDR2 SYGVQD, per germline (reference sequence). The CDR3, as DNA: TGCGCCAGCAGCGTGAAACGGGGGGGCAACACCGGGGAGCTGTTTTTT. It codes for CASSVKRGGNTGELFF.

This clone came up a few times. Other DNA sequences in the sample encode the same CDR3. The chain is built from TRBV30 and TRBJ1-1, with TRBD1 matching over 7 bases. The CDR3 consists of 13 residues. CDR1 is GTSNPN and CDR2 is SVGIG in the germline V gene (reference sequence). The V segment lost 1 base and the J segment 5 bases; nucleotides outside the gene matches: 4. CDR3 sequence (DNA): TGTGCCTGGAGTGGACAGGGTAGGACTGAAGCTTTCTTT. Protein sequence: CAWSGQGRTEAFF.

The J gene is TRBJ2-3, the V gene TRBV11-1, with 7 bases identical to TRBD2. Germline CDR1 SGHAT, CDR2 FQDESV (reference sequence). The V segment lost 0 bases and the J segment 6 bases; nucleotides outside the gene matches: 9. The CDR3 has 16 amino acids. Here the CDR3 reads CASSLAGSGLWDTQYF. In DNA form, the CDR3 reads TGTGCCAGCAGCTTAGCCGGTAGCGGGCTGTGGGATACGCAGTATTTT.